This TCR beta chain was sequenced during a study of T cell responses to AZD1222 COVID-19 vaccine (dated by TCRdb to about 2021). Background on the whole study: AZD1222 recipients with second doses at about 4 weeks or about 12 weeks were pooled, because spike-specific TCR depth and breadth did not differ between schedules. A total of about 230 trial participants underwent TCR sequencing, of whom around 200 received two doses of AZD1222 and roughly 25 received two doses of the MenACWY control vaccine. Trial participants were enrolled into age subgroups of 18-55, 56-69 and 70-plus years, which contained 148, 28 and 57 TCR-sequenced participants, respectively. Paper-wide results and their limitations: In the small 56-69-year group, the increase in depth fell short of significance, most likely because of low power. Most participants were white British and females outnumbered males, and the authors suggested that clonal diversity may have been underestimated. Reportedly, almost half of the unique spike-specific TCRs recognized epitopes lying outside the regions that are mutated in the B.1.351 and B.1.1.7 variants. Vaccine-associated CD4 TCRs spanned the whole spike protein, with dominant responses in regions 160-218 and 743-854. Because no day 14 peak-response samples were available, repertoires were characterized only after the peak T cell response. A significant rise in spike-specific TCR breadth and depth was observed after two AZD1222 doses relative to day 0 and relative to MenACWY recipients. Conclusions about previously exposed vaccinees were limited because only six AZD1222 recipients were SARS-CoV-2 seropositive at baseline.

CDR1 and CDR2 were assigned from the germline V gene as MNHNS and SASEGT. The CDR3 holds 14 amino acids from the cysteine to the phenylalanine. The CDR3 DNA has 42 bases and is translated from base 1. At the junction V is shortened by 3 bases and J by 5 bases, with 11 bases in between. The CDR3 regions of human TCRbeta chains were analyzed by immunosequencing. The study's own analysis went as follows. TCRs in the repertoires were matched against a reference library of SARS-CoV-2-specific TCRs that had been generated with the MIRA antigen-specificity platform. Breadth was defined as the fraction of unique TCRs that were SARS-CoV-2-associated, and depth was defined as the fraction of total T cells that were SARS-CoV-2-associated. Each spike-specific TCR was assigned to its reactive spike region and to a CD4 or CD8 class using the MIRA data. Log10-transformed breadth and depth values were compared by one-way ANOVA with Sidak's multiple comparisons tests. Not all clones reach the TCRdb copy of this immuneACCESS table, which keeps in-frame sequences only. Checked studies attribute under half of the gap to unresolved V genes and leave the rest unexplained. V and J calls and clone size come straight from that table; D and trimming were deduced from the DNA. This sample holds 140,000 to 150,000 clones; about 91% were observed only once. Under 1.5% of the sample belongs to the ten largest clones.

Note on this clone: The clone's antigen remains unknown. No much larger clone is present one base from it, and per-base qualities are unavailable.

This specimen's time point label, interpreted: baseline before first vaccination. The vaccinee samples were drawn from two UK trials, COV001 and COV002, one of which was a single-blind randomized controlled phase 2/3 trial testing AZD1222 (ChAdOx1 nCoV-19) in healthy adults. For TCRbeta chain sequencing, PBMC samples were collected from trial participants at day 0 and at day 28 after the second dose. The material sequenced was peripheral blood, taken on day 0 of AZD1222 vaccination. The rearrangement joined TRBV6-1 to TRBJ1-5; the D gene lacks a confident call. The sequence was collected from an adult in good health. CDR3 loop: CASSEGGNDQPQHF. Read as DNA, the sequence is TGTGCCAGCAGTGAGGGAGGGAACGATCAGCCCCAGCATTTT.